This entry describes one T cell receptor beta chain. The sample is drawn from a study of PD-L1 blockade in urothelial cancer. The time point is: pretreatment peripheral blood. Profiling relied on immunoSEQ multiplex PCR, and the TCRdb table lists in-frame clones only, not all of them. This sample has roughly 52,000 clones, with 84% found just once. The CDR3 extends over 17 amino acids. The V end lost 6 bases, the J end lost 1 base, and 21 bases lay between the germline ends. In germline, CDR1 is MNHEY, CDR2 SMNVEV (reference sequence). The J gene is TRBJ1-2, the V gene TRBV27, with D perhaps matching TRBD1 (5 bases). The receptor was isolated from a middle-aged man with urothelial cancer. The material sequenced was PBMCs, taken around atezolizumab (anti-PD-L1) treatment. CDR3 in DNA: TGTGCCAGCAGCGACCCCCAGCAGCCCGGGGGTAACTATGGCTACACCTTC. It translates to CASSDPQQPGGNYGYTF.